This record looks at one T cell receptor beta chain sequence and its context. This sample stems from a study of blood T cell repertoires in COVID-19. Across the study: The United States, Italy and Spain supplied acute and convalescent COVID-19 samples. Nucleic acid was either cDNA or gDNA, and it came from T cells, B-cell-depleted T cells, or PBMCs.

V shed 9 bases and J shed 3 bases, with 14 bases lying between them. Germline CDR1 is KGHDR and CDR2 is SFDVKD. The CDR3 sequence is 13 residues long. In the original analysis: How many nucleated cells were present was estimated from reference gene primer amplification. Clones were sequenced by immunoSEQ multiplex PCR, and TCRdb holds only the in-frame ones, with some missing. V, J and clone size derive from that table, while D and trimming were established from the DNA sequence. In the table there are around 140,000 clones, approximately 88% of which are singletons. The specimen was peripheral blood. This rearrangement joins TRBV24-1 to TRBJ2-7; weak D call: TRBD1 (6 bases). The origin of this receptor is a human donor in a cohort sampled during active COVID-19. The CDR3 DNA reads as TGTGCCACCCGATCAGGGGACAACTACGAGCAGTACTTC. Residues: CATRSGDNYEQYF.